This T cell receptor (beta chain) derives from a study of lymphopenia after photon versus proton radiotherapy (dated by TCRdb to between 2018 and 2020). Looking at the study overall: In patients with gastrointestinal tumors who developed high-grade lymphopenia, the study compared the immunological effects of photon radiation therapy with those of proton radiation therapy. The roughly 18 patients in the cohort had gastrointestinal tumors, were treated with either photon or proton therapy, and subsequently developed lymphopenia. The study aimed to characterize how the two radiation modalities differ in their impact on the immune system.

This clone was observed a handful of times. Its cognate antigen has yet to be identified. Qualities for individual bases were not recorded, and no much larger clone is one base off. As encoded in the germline V gene, CDR1 is SGHVS while CDR2 is FNYEAQ. Trimming takes 2 bases from V and 7 bases from J, and the germline ends sit 12 bases apart. Inclusive of the bounding cysteine and phenylalanine, the CDR3 is 14 residues long. Of all the DNA, just the CDR3 is kept, 42 bases in frame from base 1. Receptors were amplified or captured by the immunoSEQ multiplex PCR assay. T cell repertoires were profiled with deep sequencing of rearranged TCR beta loci together with multiparametric flow cytometry. The immuneACCESS repertoire file appears here via TCRdb, limited to in-frame rearrangements. These files lack a portion of the clones; in checked studies, under half of the deficit traces to unresolved V genes, and the cause of the others is not known. Within this sample are 15,000 to 20,000 clones, with about nine tenths of them counted one time only. The leading ten clones occupy around 10% of the sample.

General findings and caveats noted by the study authors: The survival association was assessed only in patients who died, and better survival with proton therapy was presented by the authors as a possibility rather than a demonstrated result. After the lymphocyte count nadir, repertoires from photon-treated patients showed oligoclonal expansion, particularly of CD8+ Temra cells, and this expansion drove the decline in diversity. Proton-treated patients stayed relatively stable during treatment, while photon-treated patients lost naive T cells and TCR diversity and gained effector/memory populations. Across the cohort, among patients who died, a greater drop in TCR diversity after the nadir was inversely correlated with overall survival time.

The material was peripheral blood, obtained from a patient treated with proton-based radiotherapy. The chain is made from TRBV7-6 and TRBJ1-5; TRBD1 is a possible D gene, resting on 6 matching bases. This clonotype was obtained from a man between 65 and 85 years old with pancreatic cancer. The bases read TGTGCCAGCAGCTTACTAGGGGGGTTACAGCCCCAGCATTTT. Protein translation: CASSLLGGLQPQHF.